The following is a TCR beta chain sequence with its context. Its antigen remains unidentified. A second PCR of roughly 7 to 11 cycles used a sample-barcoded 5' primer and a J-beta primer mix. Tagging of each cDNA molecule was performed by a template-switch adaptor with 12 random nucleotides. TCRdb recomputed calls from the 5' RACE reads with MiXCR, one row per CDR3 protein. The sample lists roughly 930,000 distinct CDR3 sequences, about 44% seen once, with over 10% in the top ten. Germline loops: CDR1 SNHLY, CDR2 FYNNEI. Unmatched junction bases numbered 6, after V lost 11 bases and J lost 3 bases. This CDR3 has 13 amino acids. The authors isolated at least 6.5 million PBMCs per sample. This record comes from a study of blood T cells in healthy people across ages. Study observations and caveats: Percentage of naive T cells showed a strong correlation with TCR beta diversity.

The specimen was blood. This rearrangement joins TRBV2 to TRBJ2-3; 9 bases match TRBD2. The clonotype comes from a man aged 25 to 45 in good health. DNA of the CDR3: TGTGCCGGCGACACTAGCGGGACAGATACGCAGTATTTT. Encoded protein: CAGDTSGTDTQYF.